The TCR beta chain under discussion was sequenced for a study of T cell responses to AZD1222 COVID-19 vaccine. Study results and caveats: All repertoire sampling was performed exclusively after the peak T cell response. Two AZD1222 administrations were followed by greater Spike-specific TCR breadth and depth. Among those given AZD1222, only six were seropositive at baseline. The CD4 TCRs associated with vaccination extended across spike and predominated at 160-218 and 743-854.

Repertoires were generated with immunoSEQ multiplex PCR, while TCRdb's copy carries only in-frame clones and drops some. The sample has some 160,000 clones, about 88% seen once; the top ten hold less than 6.5%. On this clone: The antigen is unknown.

V was trimmed by 6 bases and J by 6 bases, leaving 18 bases between them. This CDR3 has 14 amino acids. In germline, CDR1 is SGHNT, CDR2 YYREEE (reference sequence). The V gene is TRBV5-4, the J gene TRBJ1-1; weak D call: TRBD1 (5 bases). The sample consisted of peripheral blood, taken on day 0 of AZD1222 vaccination. This TCR came from an adult in good health. CDR3 protein: CASMRSGPRAEAFF. CDR3 DNA sequence: TGTGCCAGCATGCGGTCGGGCCCCAGGGCTGAAGCTTTCTTT.